A selection of T cell receptor beta chains follows, all from one sample in a study of T cells in Graves' hyperthyroidism and ophthalmopathy. TCRdb passed the multiplex PCR reads through MiXCR, listing each CDR3 protein once. The top ten clones hold around a tenth of a sample with about 360,000 distinct CDR3 sequences, about 13% of them seen once. The specimen sequenced was blood. These receptors all stem from a young woman with Graves' hyperthyroidism. CDR3s include the opening cysteine and the closing phenylalanine or tryptophan. The order of the fields is J gene, clone size, D gene, V gene, CDR3 DNA, CDR3 protein. A D gene is named only where the DNA matches it firmly. A clone size is listed for some rows: how often the clone was seen (once, few, many), or a class if it is expanded.

TRBJ2-3 | many | TRBD2 | TRBV20-1 | TGCAGTGCTAGAGATCCCGGAGCGGGAGAGGCCTCTTCGCAGTATTTT | CSARDPGAGEASSQYF
TRBJ2-5 | many | - | TRBV29-1 | TGCAGCGTGGCTGACCGACAAGAGACCCAGTACTTC | CSVADRQETQYF
TRBJ2-1 | many | - | TRBV5-5 | TGTGCCAGCGAGTTTCACTCCTACAATGAGCAGTTCTTC | CASEFHSYNEQFF
TRBJ2-6 | few | - | TRBV11-2 | TGTGCCAGCAAACCCCTCCAGGCCTCTGGGGCCAACGTCCTGACTTTC | CASKPLQASGANVLTF
TRBJ1-5 | many | TRBD1 | TRBV28 | TGTGCCAGCAGTTTATCCAGGGGGGCTCAGCCCCAGCATTTT | CASSLSRGAQPQHF
TRBJ1-3 | many | - | TRBV7-2 | TGTGCCAGCAGCCAGGTACGGCAGAGCTCTGGAAACACCATATATTTT | CASSQVRQSSGNTIYF
TRBJ1-1 | many | - | TRBV5-1 | TGCGCCAGCAGCTTGTACGGTGAGCCGTCGAACACTGAAGCTTTCTTT | CASSLYGEPSNTEAFF
TRBJ2-3 | - | TRBD2 | TRBV20-1 | TGCAGTGCTGTCTGGACTAGCGGGAGGTCAGATACGCAGTATTTT | CSAVWTSGRSDTQYF
TRBJ2-7 | - | - | TRBV5-1 | TGCGCCAGCAGCTTGGAGGTCGGGGAGGAGTCATATTACGAGCAGTACTTC | CASSLEVGEESYYEQYF
TRBJ1-2 | many | TRBD1 | TRBV12-3/TRBV12-4 | TGTGCCAGCAGTTTGGACAGGGTATCTGGCTACACCTTC | CASSLDRVSGYTF
TRBJ1-1 | many | - | TRBV11-1 | TGTGCCAGCAGCTTAGAGTACGAGGTCATGAACACTGAAGCTTTCTTT | CASSLEYEVMNTEAFF
TRBJ2-1 | many | - | TRBV7-2 | TGTGCCAGCAGCTTAGATCCAGTCAATGAGCAGTTCTTC | CASSLDPVNEQFF
TRBJ2-2 | many | - | TRBV11-2 | TGTGCCAGCAGCGTTAAGATGTTGGCAGGGAAGAACGGGGAGCTGTTTTTT | CASSVKMLAGKNGELFF
TRBJ2-7 | many | TRBD1 | TRBV29-1 | TGCAGCGGTGGGACAGGAACCACCTACGAGCAGTACTTC | CSGGTGTTYEQYF
TRBJ1-2 | many | - | TRBV28 | TGTGCCAGCAGGAGCGGTGGGGGAACCGGCTATGGCTACACCTTC | CASRSGGGTGYGYTF
TRBJ2-1 | - | - | TRBV6-2/TRBV6-3 | TGTGCCAGCAGTTACTCGATAGGTGTTAATGAGCAGCTCTTC | CASSYSIGVNEQLF
TRBJ2-5 | many | - | TRBV7-2 | TGTGCCAGCAGCTCCCGGGGTGCAGGGAGCCAAGAGACCCAGTACTTC | CASSSRGAGSQETQYF
TRBJ2-5 | many | TRBD2 | TRBV7-2 | TGTGCCAGCAGAGCGGGGTTCCAAGAGACCCAGTACTTC | CASRAGFQETQYF
TRBJ2-2 | - | - | TRBV5-1 | TGCGCCAGCAGCTTGAGGGGGGAAACCGGGGAGCTGTTTTTT | CASSLRGETGELFF
TRBJ1-2 | - | - | TRBV9 | TGTGCCAGCAGCGCCCCTGCCAGGGGCCGGTATGGCTACACCTTC | CASSAPARGRYGYTF
TRBJ2-1 | many | - | TRBV7-7 | TGTGCTAGCAGCTTAGGCCCTAGTTCCAGTGAGCAGTTCTTC | CASSLGPSSSEQFF
TRBJ2-1 | - | - | TRBV6-8 | TGTGCCAGCGTCGGGCGCCCCTGGGGGAATGAGCAGTTCTTC | CASVGRPWGNEQFF
TRBJ2-1 | many | TRBD1 | TRBV5-6 | TGTGCCAGCAGCTTGTTGCACAGGGGTAGGGACAATGAGCAGTTCTTC | CASSLLHRGRDNEQFF
TRBJ1-5 | many | - | TRBV6-2/TRBV6-3 | TGTGCCAGCAGTTACCCCGACGCGGGGCGACTTCAGCCCCAGCATTTT | CASSYPDAGRLQPQHF
TRBJ1-1 | - | - | TRBV19 | TGTGCCAGTAGTATAGAGAGTAACATGAACACTGAAGCTTTCTTT | CASSIESNMNTEAFF
TRBJ2-3 | - | - | TRBV7-9 | TGTGCCAGCAGCCTATACGGGCTAGATAGATCTAGCACAGATACGCAGTATTTT | CASSLYGLDRSSTDTQYF
TRBJ1-5 | few | - | TRBV19 | TGTGCCAGTAGTATGGGTCAGGGGTTCAATCAGCCCCAGCATTTT | CASSMGQGFNQPQHF
TRBJ2-5 | many | TRBD1 | TRBV27 | TGTGCCAGCAGTAGACAAGGGACAGGGGGAAGGGAGACCCAGTACTTC | CASSRQGTGGRETQYF
TRBJ1-1 | many | - | TRBV11-2 | TGTGCCAGCAGCTTAACCCTCGGTGCCATGAACACTGAAGCTTTCTTT | CASSLTLGAMNTEAFF
TRBJ1-1 | many | TRBD1 | TRBV20-1 | TGCAGTGCCCCGGACAGGGTTAACACTGAAGCTTTCTTT | CSAPDRVNTEAFF
TRBJ2-7 | - | - | TRBV20-1 | TGCAGCTCCGGCGCGGTCGACGAGCAGTACTTC | CSSGAVDEQYF
TRBJ1-1 | - | - | TRBV7-6 | TGTGCCAGCGGCTCGGGAGGGATTGAAGCTTTCTTT | CASGSGGIEAFF
TRBJ2-5 | many | TRBD2 | TRBV5-1 | TGCGCCAGCAGCCCGGGGACTAGCCGAGAAGAGACCCAGTACTTC | CASSPGTSREETQYF
TRBJ2-3 | many | - | TRBV12-3/TRBV12-4 | TGTGCCAGCTTACCAGGGGTGAGCACAGATACGCAGTATTTT | CASLPGVSTDTQYF
TRBJ1-2 | many | TRBD1 | TRBV6-1 | TGTGCCAGCAGTGAAGCGCCCCCGTCGACAGGGGTCTATGGCTACACCTTC | CASSEAPPSTGVYGYTF
TRBJ1-1 | few | - | TRBV14 | TGTGCCAGCAGCTTCCGCCGAGGATCGGACACTGAAGCTTTCTTT | CASSFRRGSDTEAFF
TRBJ1-1 | few | TRBD1 | TRBV29-1 | TGCAGCGTTGGGAGGGGGCTTGGTGAAGCTTTCTTT | CSVGRGLGEAFF
TRBJ2-7 | many | - | TRBV28 | TGTGCCAGCAGTTCCTCAGGGAGCTCCTACGAGCAGTACTTC | CASSSSGSSYEQYF
TRBJ2-3 | many | TRBD1 | TRBV18 | TGTGCCAGCTCACCTGGACAGGGAGCGACAGATACGCAGTATTTT | CASSPGQGATDTQYF
TRBJ2-3 | many | - | TRBV12-3/TRBV12-4 | TGTGCCAGCAGTTTAGGTGGGACTTCTACCACAGATACGCAGTATTTT | CASSLGGTSTTDTQYF
TRBJ1-2 | many | - | TRBV9 | TGTGCCAGCAAGCGGGAAGACTATGGCTACACCTTC | CASKREDYGYTF
TRBJ2-1 | few | TRBD2 | TRBV4-2 | TGTGCCAGCAGCCTCTTCCCCAGCGGGGCCTACAATGAGCAGTTCTTC | CASSLFPSGAYNEQFF
TRBJ1-6 | - | - | TRBV28 | TGTGCCAGCACCCTCGGGGACACCTATAATTTACCCCTCCACTTT | CASTLGDTYNLPLHF
TRBJ1-2 | few | TRBD1 | TRBV6-9 | TGTGCCAGCAGTTCCATTCGGGACAGGGGGGACCATAACTATGGCTACACCTTC | CASSSIRDRGDHNYGYTF
TRBJ2-7 | many | - | TRBV20-1 | TGCAGTGCTAGAGATCTGGCGGAGCAGTACTTC | CSARDLAEQYF
TRBJ2-2 | - | TRBD2 | TRBV27 | TGTGCCAGCAGTTTCGGGTCAGCGGGAGTGACGTTGGCCGGGGAGCTGTTTTTT | CASSFGSAGVTLAGELFF
TRBJ2-5 | many | TRBD2 | TRBV3-1 | TGTGCCAGCAGCCAATGGGGGGGACTTCGGGAGACCCAGTACTTC | CASSQWGGLRETQYF
TRBJ2-3 | - | TRBD2 | TRBV6-2/TRBV6-3 | TGTGCCAGCAGTACCGCCGCTAGCGGGGGTTTCCATACGCAGTATTTT | CASSTAASGGFHTQYF
TRBJ2-1 | - | - | TRBV28 | TGTGCCAGCAACGACCCCGCCCGACTAGTAGGCTACAATGAGCAGTTCTTC | CASNDPARLVGYNEQFF
TRBJ1-1 | many | TRBD1 | TRBV6-1 | TGTGCCAGCAGTGTCTCGAAATGGGACAGGGGGCCGGGCACTGAAGCTTTCTTT | CASSVSKWDRGPGTEAFF
TRBJ1-4 | many | - | TRBV7-2 | TGTGCCAGCAGCTTACACAGACCGACCGGTGAAAAACTGTTTTTT | CASSLHRPTGEKLFF
TRBJ1-1 | many | TRBD1 | TRBV7-8 | TGTGCCAGCAGCCTGGGGACAGGGGTGGAAACTGAAGCTTTCTTT | CASSLGTGVETEAFF
TRBJ2-5 | many | TRBD1 | TRBV28 | TGTGCCAGCAGTTCCGGGACAGGGGGCTCCGAGACCCAGTACTTC | CASSSGTGGSETQYF
TRBJ2-1 | many | - | TRBV7-3 | TGTGCCAGCAGCTTAAGTTCTCTCAGGGGTGGGCAGCAGTTCTTC | CASSLSSLRGGQQFF
TRBJ2-1 | many | TRBD2 | TRBV18 | TGTGCCAGCTCACCAGTAGAGACTAGCGGCCTCTGGGATGAGCAGTTCTTC | CASSPVETSGLWDEQFF